Below are 17 T cell receptor beta chains sequenced from a single sample in a study of naive and memory T cell subsets. Two oligonucleotides, mixed equimolar, formed the beta constant-region primer covering TRBC1 and TRBC2. MiXCR, applied by TCRdb to the UMI-ligation and nested PCR reads, yields one record per CDR3 protein. There are 100,000 or so distinct CDR3 sequences in the sample; 7% to 7.5% occur only once, and 1.6% lies in the top ten. Material for sequencing was central memory CD4+ T cells from blood. Source of these receptors: a human donor in good health.

This clonotype has a count of ten or more. This chain joins TRBV7-2 and TRBJ1-3, with D tentatively TRBD1 (5 bases). CDR1 is SGHTA and CDR2 is FQGNSA in the germline V gene. V lost 5 bases and J 3 bases, leaving 14 bases between the germline ends. CDR3 size: 15 residues. The CDR3 loop is CASSPSGAGGNTIYF. CDR3 in DNA: TGTGCCAGCAGCCCAAGCGGGGCAGGTGGAAACACCATATATTTT.

This clonotype was picked up many times. The J gene is TRBJ2-1, the V gene TRBV11-3, with 8 bases matching TRBD1. The CDR3 covers 15 residues. CDR1 is SGHNT and CDR2 is YENEEA in the germline V gene. Losses at the gene ends were 4 bases for V and 2 bases for J; bases not matched to a gene: 4. This CDR3 is CASSSDRGPYNEQFF. The DNA of the CDR3 is TGTGCCAGCAGCTCCGACAGGGGCCCCTACAATGAGCAGTTCTTC.

This clonotype occurred a few times. V and J are TRBV30 and TRBJ1-4, with 9 bases aligning to TRBD1. V shed 3 bases, J shed 0 bases, and the junction held 2 bases outside the gene matches. The V gene's germline CDR1 is GTSNPN and CDR2 SVGIG (reference sequence). This CDR3 contains 15 residues. The CDR3: CAWRGQGTTNEKLFF. CDR3 DNA: TGTGCCTGGAGGGGACAGGGCACAACTAATGAAAAACTGTTTTTT.

This clonotype was observed at least ten times. The chain employs TRBV6-1 and TRBJ1-1; no clear D gene. Germline CDR1 MNHNS, CDR2 SASEGT. With 4 bases removed from V and 9 bases from J, the gap between germline ends came to 6 bases. CDR3 length: 10 amino acids. CDR3 sequence reads: CASSAEKAFF. The CDR3 DNA sequence: TGTGCCAGCAGTGCAGAAAAAGCTTTCTTT.

CDR3 nucleotide sequence: TGCAGTGCTAGACCCGGGCAAATGCATGGCTACACCTTC. Residues: CSARPGQMHGYTF. V is TRBV20-1 and J is TRBJ1-2; D remains ambiguous. This CDR3 spans 13 amino acids. The V and J ends lost 2 bases and 6 bases respectively, with 13 bases between them. Per germline, CDR1 DFQATT and CDR2 SNEGSKA (reference sequence).

The gene calls are TRBV20-1 and TRBJ2-1; 8 nucleotides align to TRBD2. Germline CDR1 DFQATT, CDR2 SNEGSKA (reference sequence). CDR3 length equals 14 residues. V was pared by 3 bases and J by 9 bases, with 10 bases of the junction left unmatched. The CDR3 sequence is CSASRGGGPGEQFF. The CDR3 nucleotides are TGCAGTGCTAGTCGGGGGGGGGGCCCCGGTGAGCAGTTCTTC.

This clonotype has a count of ten or more. The chain joins TRBV7-9 to TRBJ1-4; the D gene is possibly TRBD1 (5 bases). The germline V and J ends were trimmed by 3 bases and 8 bases, with 13 bases remaining between them. Germline CDR1 reads SEHNR; CDR2 reads FQNEAQ (reference sequence). This CDR3 is 14 amino acids long. The chain's CDR3 is CASSFMGQNEKLFF. CDR3 coding DNA: TGTGCCAGCAGCTTTATGGGGCAGAACGAAAAACTGTTTTTT. The variable domain in full, completed from reference TRBV7-9 and TRBJ1-4, reads DTGVSQNPRHKITKRGQNVTFRCDPISEHNRLYWYRQTLGQGPEFLTYFQNEAQLEKSRLLSDRFSAERPKGSFSTLEIQRTEQGDSAMYLCASSFMGQNEKLFFGSGTQLSVL.

The chain combines TRBV20-1 with TRBJ1-2; possible D gene TRBD1, 6 bases. The CDR3 sequence is 12 residues long. The germline gives CDR1 DFQATT, CDR2 SNEGSKA (reference sequence). The V gene lost 3 bases and the J gene lost 6 bases, with 11 bases spanning the gap. The CDR3 loop is CSARSGGDGYTF. CDR3 nucleotide sequence: TGCAGTGCTAGGAGTGGGGGCGATGGCTACACCTTC.

This clonotype was observed at least ten times. The V and J genes are TRBV12-3 or TRBV12-4 and TRBJ2-5; 12 bases are a match to TRBD1. Trimming cost V 5 bases and J 5 bases; bases outside gene matches: 3. The CDR3 spans 14 residues. CDR3 in DNA: TGTGCCAGCAGTGGGACAGGGGGCTTGGAGACCCAGTACTTC. Translated, it gives CASSGTGGLETQYF.

There are a few counts of this clonotype. The rearrangement links TRBV6-2 or TRBV6-3 to TRBJ1-5; D uncertain. V shed 0 bases and J shed 7 bases, with 16 bases lying between them. The CDR3 extends over 16 amino acids. Per germline, CDR1 MNHEY and CDR2 SVGEGT. The CDR3 DNA is TGTGCCAGCAGTTACTCGTGGTTCCGGGGTAGGCAGCCCCAGCATTTT. Encoded protein: CASSYSWFRGRQPQHF.

This clonotype was observed at least ten times. V gene TRBV6-1 combines with J gene TRBJ1-2; no firm D call. The CDR3 covers 10 residues. With 5 bases removed from V and 8 bases from J, the gap between germline ends came to 6 bases. In germline, CDR1 is MNHNS, CDR2 SASEGT. In DNA form, the CDR3 reads TGTGCCAGCAGTACCGACGGCTACACCTTC. Amino acids: CASSTDGYTF.

The table lists this clonotype with a few counts. The genes are TRBV7-9 and TRBJ1-4; weak D call: TRBD1 (5 bases). Trimming cost V 3 bases and J 1 base, with 12 bases left between them. CDR1 is SEHNR, CDR2 FQNEAQ, per germline (reference sequence). The length of the CDR3 is 16 residues. CDR3 sequence (DNA): TGTGCCAGCAGCTTTCTGCAGGGATTAACTAATGAAAAACTGTTTTTT. Protein: CASSFLQGLTNEKLFF.

There are many counts of this clonotype. V and J are TRBV6-1 and TRBJ2-3; no firm D call. The CDR3 length is 15 residues. Between the trimmed V and J ends, which lost 2 bases and 0 bases, there was a span of 9 bases. Germline CDR1 MNHNS, CDR2 SASEGT. The CDR3: CASSENSLSTDTQYF. Written as DNA, the CDR3 is TGTGCCAGCAGTGAAAACAGTCTTAGCACAGATACGCAGTATTTT.

This rearrangement joins TRBV27 to TRBJ2-1, with D possibly TRBD1 on 5 matching bases. This CDR3 is built from 14 residues. The V and J ends lost 2 bases and 7 bases respectively, with 12 bases between them. CDR1 and CDR2 from the germline V gene are MNHEY and SMNVEV (reference sequence). The CDR3 nucleotides read TGTGCCAGCAGTTTAAGCAGGGTTGATAATGAGCAGTTCTTC. Residues: CASSLSRVDNEQFF.

This clonotype was detected ten times or more. This chain uses TRBV7-2 with TRBJ2-7, with D possibly TRBD1 on 5 matching bases. Germline CDR1 SGHTA, CDR2 FQGNSA. V lost 3 bases to trimming and J lost 3 bases, with 9 bases between them. The CDR3 extends over 13 amino acids. The CDR3 sequence: CASSFGQGYEQYF. CDR3 nucleotides: TGTGCCAGCAGCTTTGGGCAGGGCTACGAGCAGTACTTC.

A few counts support this clonotype. The chain carries TRBV27 and TRBJ2-7, with D perhaps assigned TRBD1 or TRBD2 (6 bases each). The CDR3 loop spans 19 amino acids. Germline lookup yields CDR1 MNHEY and CDR2 SMNVEV (reference sequence). Trimming left V 4 bases short and J 0 bases short, with 25 bases between. The CDR3 protein is CASSSAFGGSIPSSYEQYF. In nucleotides, the CDR3 is TGTGCCAGCAGTTCTGCGTTCGGGGGCTCGATTCCCAGCTCCTACGAGCAGTACTTC.

The gene calls are TRBV24-1 and TRBJ2-1, with 9 bases that match TRBD2. CDR1 is KGHDR and CDR2 is SFDVKD in the germline V gene. With V trimmed by 9 bases and J by 4 bases, 15 bases remained unmatched. The CDR3 has 17 amino acids. The CDR3 loop is CATQRGTSSLQYNEQFF. Written as DNA, the CDR3 is TGTGCCACCCAACGGGGGACTAGCTCCCTTCAATACAATGAGCAGTTCTTC.